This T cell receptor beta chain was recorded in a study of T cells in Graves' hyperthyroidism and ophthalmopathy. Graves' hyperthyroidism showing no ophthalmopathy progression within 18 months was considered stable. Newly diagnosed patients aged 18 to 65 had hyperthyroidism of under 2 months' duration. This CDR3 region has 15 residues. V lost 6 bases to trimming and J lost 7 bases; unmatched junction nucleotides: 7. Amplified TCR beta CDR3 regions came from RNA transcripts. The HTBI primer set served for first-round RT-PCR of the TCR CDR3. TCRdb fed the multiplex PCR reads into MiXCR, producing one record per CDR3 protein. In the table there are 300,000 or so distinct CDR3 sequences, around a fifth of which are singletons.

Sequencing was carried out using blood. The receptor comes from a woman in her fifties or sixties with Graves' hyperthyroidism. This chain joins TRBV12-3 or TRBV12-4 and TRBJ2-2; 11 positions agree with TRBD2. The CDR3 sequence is CASSATSGRLGELFF. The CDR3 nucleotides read TGTGCCAGCAGCGCCACTAGCGGGAGACTCGGGGAGCTGTTTTTT.